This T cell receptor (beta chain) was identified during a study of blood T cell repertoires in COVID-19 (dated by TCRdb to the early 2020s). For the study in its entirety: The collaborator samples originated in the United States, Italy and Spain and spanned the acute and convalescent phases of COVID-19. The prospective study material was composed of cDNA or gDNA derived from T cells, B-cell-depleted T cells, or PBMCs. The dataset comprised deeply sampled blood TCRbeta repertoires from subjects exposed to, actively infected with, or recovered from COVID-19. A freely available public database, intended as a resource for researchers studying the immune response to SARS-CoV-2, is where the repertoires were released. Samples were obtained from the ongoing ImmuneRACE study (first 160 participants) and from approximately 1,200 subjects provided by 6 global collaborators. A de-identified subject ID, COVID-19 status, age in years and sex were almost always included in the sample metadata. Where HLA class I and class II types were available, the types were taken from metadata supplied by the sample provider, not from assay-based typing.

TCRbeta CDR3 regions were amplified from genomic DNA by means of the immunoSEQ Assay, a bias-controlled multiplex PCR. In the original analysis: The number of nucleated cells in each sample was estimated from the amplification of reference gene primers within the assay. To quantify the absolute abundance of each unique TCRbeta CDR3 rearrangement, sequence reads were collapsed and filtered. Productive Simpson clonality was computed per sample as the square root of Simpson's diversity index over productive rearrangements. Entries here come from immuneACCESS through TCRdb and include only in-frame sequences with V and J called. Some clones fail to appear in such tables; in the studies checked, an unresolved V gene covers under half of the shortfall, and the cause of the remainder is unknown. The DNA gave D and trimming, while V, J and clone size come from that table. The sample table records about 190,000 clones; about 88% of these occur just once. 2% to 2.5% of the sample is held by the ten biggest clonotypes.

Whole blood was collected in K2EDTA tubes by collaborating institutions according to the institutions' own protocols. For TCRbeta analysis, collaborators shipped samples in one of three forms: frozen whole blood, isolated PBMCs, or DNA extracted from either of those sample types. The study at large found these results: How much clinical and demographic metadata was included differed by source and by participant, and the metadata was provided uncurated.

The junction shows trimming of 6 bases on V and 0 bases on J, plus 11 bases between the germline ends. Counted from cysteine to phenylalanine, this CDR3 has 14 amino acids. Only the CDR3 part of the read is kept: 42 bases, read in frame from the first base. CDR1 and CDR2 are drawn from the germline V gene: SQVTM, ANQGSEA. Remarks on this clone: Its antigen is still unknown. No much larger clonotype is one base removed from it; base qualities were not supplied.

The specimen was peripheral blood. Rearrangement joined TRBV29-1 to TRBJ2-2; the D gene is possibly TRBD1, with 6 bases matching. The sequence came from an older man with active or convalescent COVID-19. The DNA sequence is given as TGCAGCGTCGGGGACAATACGAACACCGGGGAGCTGTTTTTT. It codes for CSVGDNTNTGELFF.